The 2 T cell receptor beta chains listed next were all sequenced from one sample in a study of long-term antiretroviral therapy in people with HIV. Version v3.0 of the immunoSEQ assay was performed at survey level. Repertoires were generated with immunoSEQ multiplex PCR, while TCRdb's copy carries only in-frame clones and drops some. The table has 20,000 to 25,000 clones, 65% to 85% seen once; the top ten hold less than 15%. This material consisted of unsorted PBMCs, taken around 1.8 years before starting antiretroviral therapy. The receptors come from a woman aged 40 to 49 with HIV.

This clone occurred a few times. This rearrangement joins TRBV7-8 to TRBJ1-3; no reliable D call. V lost 5 bases and J lost 0, with 11 bases in between. The CDR3 runs to 15 residues. Germline lookup yields CDR1 SGHVS and CDR2 FQNEAQ. The CDR3 DNA follows: TGTGCCAGCAGCCCCGGGGTCGGCTCTGGAAACACCATATATTTT. It codes for CASSPGVGSGNTIYF.

V is TRBV2 and J is TRBJ1-1, with no clear D. CDR3 length: 13 residues. Germline V gene sequence: CDR1 SNHLY, CDR2 FYNNEI. V was trimmed by 7 bases and J by 1 base, leaving 10 bases between them. The CDR3 nucleotides read TGTGCCAGCATTTCACAGCAGAACACTGAAGCTTTCTTT. This translates into CASISQQNTEAFF.